This T cell receptor (beta chain) came from a study of blood T cells in healthy people across ages. Combining a sample-barcoded 5' primer with a J-beta primer mix, a second PCR ran for about 7 to 11 cycles. No fewer than 3 million CDR3-containing paired-end reads came from each sample. TCRdb used MiXCR to reprocess the 5' RACE reads, holding one entry per CDR3 protein. The sample records about 1.6 million distinct CDR3 sequences, approximately 32% being singletons. The specimen was blood. This clonotype was sampled from a woman aged 25-40 years in good health.

CDR3 loop: CAIVSEQFF. As DNA, the CDR3 is TGTGCCATCGTAAGTGAGCAGTTCTTC. The chain uses TRBV27 and TRBJ2-1; the D is unclear. CDR1 is MNHEY and CDR2 is SMNVEV in the germline V gene (reference sequence). V shed 10 bases and J shed 9 bases, with 7 bases lying between them. CDR3 length: 9 amino acids.